These T cell receptor beta chains were read from a single sample in a study of long-term antiretroviral therapy in people with HIV. Repertoires were generated with immunoSEQ multiplex PCR, while TCRdb's copy carries only in-frame clones and drops some. The profile shows 22,000 or so clones, around 81% of them singletons. This specimen consisted of unsorted PBMCs, obtained 2.9 years after starting antiretroviral therapy. Receptors originate from a woman under 40 with HIV. CDR3s include the opening cysteine and the closing phenylalanine or tryptophan. Fields, in order: CDR3 length, clone size, V gene, J gene, D gene, CDR3 protein, CDR3 DNA. A D gene is named only where the DNA matches it firmly. Rows may omit the clone size; those that give it use once, few, many or a size class.

>12|NA|TRBV11-2|TRBJ1-2|NA
CASSSGNYGYTF
TGTGCCAGCAGCTCAGGGAACTATGGCTACACCTTC
>14|NA|TRBV6-4|TRBJ2-2|NA
CASSVRENTGELFF
TGTGCCAGCAGTGTGCGGGAGAACACCGGGGAGCTGTTTTTT
>13|NA|TRBV5-6|TRBJ2-5|TRBD1
CASSLTGEETQYF
TGTGCCAGCAGCTTGACAGGGGAGGAGACCCAGTACTTC
>14|few|TRBV15|TRBJ1-2|TRBD1
CATSTKTGHDGYTF
TGTGCCACCAGCACAAAGACAGGGCATGATGGCTACACCTTC
>13|NA|TRBV7-2|TRBJ1-2|NA
CASSRGNNYGYTF
TGTGCCAGCTCAAGGGGTAATAACTATGGCTACACCTTC
>16|few|TRBV6-5|TRBJ1-2|TRBD1
CASSYSPTGSVYGYTF
TGTGCCAGCAGTTACTCGCCGACAGGGAGCGTCTATGGCTACACCTTC
>13|NA|TRBV5-6|TRBJ2-5|NA
CASSFRNQETQYF
TGTGCCAGCAGCTTCCGTAACCAAGAGACCCAGTACTTC
>13|NA|TRBV6-5|TRBJ2-1|NA
CASTLGAANEQFF
TGTGCCAGCACCCTGGGCGCGGCAAATGAGCAGTTCTTC
>14|NA|TRBV5-4|TRBJ2-3|NA
CASSLGVGSDTQYF
TGTGCCAGCAGCTTGGGGGTAGGATCGGATACGCAGTATTTT
>12|NA|TRBV4-2|TRBJ2-7|NA
CASSPGSYEQYF
TGTGCCAGTAGCCCCGGGAGCTACGAGCAGTACTTC
>14|NA|TRBV2|TRBJ1-6|NA
CASSGDNLNSPLHF
TGTGCCAGCAGTGGTGACAATCTAAATTCACCCCTCCACTTT
>13|once|TRBV10-2|TRBJ1-4|NA
CASTRDSLGKLFF
TGCGCCAGCACCCGGGATTCTCTTGGAAAACTGTTTTTT
>15|NA|TRBV10-3|TRBJ2-4|NA
CAISESSPLKNIQYF
TGTGCCATCAGTGAGTCGTCTCCCCTCAAAAACATTCAGTACTTC
>14|NA|TRBV2|TRBJ1-5|NA
CASDRRESNQPQHF
TGTGCCAGTGACCGCAGGGAAAGCAATCAGCCCCAGCATTTT
>12|NA|TRBV19|TRBJ1-2|NA
CASTPGSRRYTF
TGTGCCAGTACCCCGGGAAGTAGACGCTACACCTTC
>15|few|TRBV7-7|TRBJ2-2|NA
CASSQEQGILGELFF
TGTGCCAGCAGCCAGGAACAGGGAATCCTCGGGGAGCTGTTTTTT
>17|NA|TRBV10-3|TRBJ1-1|TRBD1
CAINPRGVDNPDTEAFF
TGTGCCATCAACCCCAGGGGGGTGGACAATCCGGACACTGAAGCTTTCTTT
>13|NA|TRBV5-6|TRBJ1-2|NA
CASSQDPDYGYTF
TGTGCCAGCAGCCAGGACCCCGACTATGGCTACACCTTC
>17|NA|TRBV18|TRBJ1-3|NA
CASSPRSGLDIGNTIYF
TGTGCCAGCTCACCGCGGTCGGGGCTAGATATTGGAAACACCATATATTTT
>19|NA|TRBV4-1|TRBJ2-2|TRBD2
CASSQYSGTSGGNTGELFF
TGCGCCAGCAGCCAATACTCCGGGACTAGCGGGGGGAACACCGGGGAGCTGTTTTTT
>17|NA|TRBV18|TRBJ1-3|TRBD1
CASSPEDRGHSGNTIYF
TGTGCCAGCTCACCAGAGGACAGGGGACACTCTGGAAACACCATATATTTT
>18|NA|TRBV19|TRBJ1-1|NA
CASSGLRGYAKMNTEAFF
TGTGCCAGTAGTGGACTTCGGGGGTATGCCAAAATGAACACTGAAGCTTTCTTT
>14|NA|TRBV10-1|TRBJ2-7|TRBD2
CASSGTSGTYEQYF
TGCGCCAGCAGTGGGACTAGCGGGACTTACGAGCAGTACTTC
>14|NA|TRBV6-5|TRBJ2-3|NA
CASSPGLRTDTQYF
TGTGCCAGCAGCCCCGGGCTTCGCACAGATACGCAGTATTTT
>14|NA|TRBV5-1|TRBJ2-5|TRBD1
CASSLSGQKETQYF
TGCGCCAGCAGCCTATCGGGACAGAAAGAGACCCAGTACTTC
>15|NA|TRBV18|TRBJ1-1|TRBD1
CASSATGGVGTEAFF
TGTGCCAGCTCAGCGACAGGGGGCGTAGGGACTGAAGCTTTCTTT
>15|NA|TRBV2|TRBJ1-5|NA
CASNGRGVSNQPQHF
TGTGCCAGCAATGGGAGAGGCGTGAGCAATCAGCCCCAGCATTTT
>18|once|TRBV19|TRBJ2-5|TRBD2
CASSISRMREAGEETQYF
TGTGCCAGTAGTATTTCCCGGATGAGGGAAGCGGGGGAAGAGACCCAGTACTTC
>13|NA|TRBV19|TRBJ1-2|TRBD1
CASQQGQTYGYTF
TGTGCCAGTCAACAGGGACAGACATATGGCTACACCTTC
>14|few|TRBV5-1|TRBJ2-1|NA
CASSELGQYNEQFF
TGCGCCAGCAGCGAGTTGGGACAATACAATGAGCAGTTCTTC
>17|NA|TRBV7-2|TRBJ2-1|TRBD2
CASSFPGLAGGHGEQFF
TGTGCCAGCAGCTTCCCGGGACTAGCGGGGGGGCACGGTGAGCAGTTCTTC
>13|NA|TRBV29-1|TRBJ1-1|NA
CSVASGGSNEAFF
TGCAGCGTCGCCTCGGGGGGTAGTAATGAAGCTTTCTTT